These 2 T cell receptor beta chains were all obtained from the same sample, sequenced in a study of blood T cell repertoires in COVID-19. Some clones are missing from TCRdb's copy, which holds only in-frame ones; the method was immunoSEQ multiplex PCR. The sample consists of tens of thousands of clones, less than 85% of them appearing once. The specimen was peripheral blood. These receptors were obtained from a human donor in a cohort sampled during active COVID-19.

CDR3 in DNA: TGTGCCAGCGGCGAAGAGGGGGGGATCTACAATGAGCAGTTCTTC. Translated: CASGEEGGIYNEQFF. The rearrangement uses TRBV6-6 and TRBJ2-1, with D possibly matching TRBD2 (7 bases). The CDR3 totals 15 residues. The V and J ends lost 8 bases and 3 bases respectively, with 17 bases between them. Germline lookup yields CDR1 MNHNY and CDR2 SVGAGI (reference sequence).

The J gene is TRBJ2-1, the V gene TRBV5-1, with 13 nucleotides matching TRBD2. V lost 5 bases to trimming and J lost 3 bases; unmatched junction nucleotides: 8. The V gene's germline CDR1 is SGHRS and CDR2 YFSETQ. The CDR3 length is 17 residues. The CDR3 protein is CASRRTSGGANYNEQFF. The CDR3 DNA reads as TGCGCCAGCAGACGGACTAGCGGGGGAGCCAACTACAATGAGCAGTTCTTC. Based on the CDR3 plus reference TRBV5-1 and TRBJ2-1, the full variable domain is KAGVTQTPRYLIKTRGQQVTLSCSPISGHRSVSWYQQTPGQGLQFLFEYFSETQRNKGNFPGRFSGRQFSNSRSEMNVSTLELGDSALYLCASRRTSGGANYNEQFFGPGTRLTVL.